A single sample is the source of the 27 T cell receptor beta chains below, sequenced in a study of control samples from healthy donors and cancer patients. Here immunoSEQ multiplex PCR was the method, and the copy in TCRdb shows in-frame clones only, minus some. The repertoire holds tens of thousands of clones, with approximately 90% as singletons. Material: PBMCs. The receptors come from a man aged 30 to 39 with colorectal cancer.

This sequence joins TRBV3-1 (or the pseudogene TRBV3-2) and TRBJ2-3; 10 bases are shared with TRBD1. CDR1 and CDR2 from the germline V gene are LGHDT and YNNKEL (reference sequence). V shed 4 bases and J 3 bases; nucleotides not matched to a gene: 7. The CDR3 contains 16 residues. The CDR3 protein is CASSRGQGERTDTQYF. As DNA, the CDR3 is TGTGCCAGCAGCCGCGGACAGGGGGAAAGGACAGATACGCAGTATTTT.

This clone was counted only a few times. V gene TRBV5-1 combines with J gene TRBJ2-1, with 8 bases fitting TRBD2. V shed 3 bases, J shed 15 bases, and the junction held 11 bases outside the gene matches. CDR3 length: 13 amino acids. The V gene's germline CDR1 is SGHRS and CDR2 YFSETQ. CDR3 loop: CASSSGGIAGSFF. As DNA, the CDR3 is TGCGCCAGCAGCTCGGGGGGAATAGCGGGGTCGTTCTTC. The full variable domain, with the rest looked up from reference TRBV5-1 and TRBJ2-1, is KAGVTQTPRYLIKTRGQQVTLSCSPISGHRSVSWYQQTPGQGLQFLFEYFSETQRNKGNFPGRFSGRQFSNSRSEMNVSTLELGDSALYLCASSSGGIAGSFFGPGTRLTVL.

This chain links TRBV11-3 with TRBJ2-5; D is unclear. Germline V gene sequence: CDR1 SGHNT, CDR2 YENEEA. V was clipped by 0 bases and J by 7 bases, with 6 bases between them. This CDR3 spans 12 amino acids. This CDR3 is CASSLDSRTQYF. In DNA form, the CDR3 reads TGTGCCAGCAGCTTAGATAGCCGGACCCAGTACTTC.

CDR3 nucleotide sequence: TGCAGTGCTCTTCGCTCCTACGAGCAGTACTTC. Amino acid sequence: CSALRSYEQYF. The rearrangement joins TRBV20-1 to TRBJ2-7; D ambiguous. This CDR3 spans 11 amino acids. The V end was cut by 5 bases, the J end by 0 bases, with 5 bases between. Germline CDR1 is DFQATT and CDR2 is SNEGSKA (reference sequence).

This rearrangement joins TRBV3-1 (or the pseudogene TRBV3-2) to TRBJ1-1, with D perhaps matching TRBD1 (6 bases). This CDR3 comprises 16 residues. Trimming pared 3 bases from V and 2 bases from J, leaving 16 bases between. Germline V gene lookup returns CDR1 LGHDT and CDR2 YNNKEL (reference sequence). The CDR3 region is CASSQGLQGYNTEAFF. The CDR3 DNA follows: TGTGCCAGCAGCCAGGGATTACAGGGCTACAACACTGAAGCTTTCTTT.

This rearrangement joins TRBV24-1 to TRBJ2-3; 10 bases align to TRBD1. Germline CDR1 reads KGHDR; CDR2 reads SFDVKD. There are 15 residues in the CDR3. V was clipped by 5 bases and J by 5 bases; unmatched bases: 6. CDR3 in amino acids: CATSGQGAGRDTQYF. The CDR3 DNA is TGTGCCACCAGTGGACAGGGGGCGGGGAGAGATACGCAGTATTTT.

V is TRBV7-9 and J is TRBJ1-1; 7 nucleotides agree with TRBD1. Trimming removed 1 base from V and 4 bases from J; junction bases left unmatched: 3. The CDR3 contains 14 residues. The V gene's germline CDR1 is SEHNR and CDR2 FQNEAQ (reference sequence). The CDR3 DNA reads as TGTGCCAGCAGCTTAGACAGGGGCTTCACTGAAGCTTTCTTT. Amino acid sequence: CASSLDRGFTEAFF.

This sequence joins TRBV15 and TRBJ1-2, with D perhaps matching TRBD1 (6 bases). Germline V gene lookup returns CDR1 LNHNV and CDR2 YYDKDF (reference sequence). The CDR3 covers 13 residues. Trimming left V 2 bases short and J 8 bases short, with 12 bases between. The CDR3 protein is CATSRPTGNGYTF. The CDR3 nucleotides are TGTGCCACCAGCAGACCCACAGGGAACGGCTACACCTTC.

The rearrangement uses TRBV5-5 and TRBJ2-2, with D possibly matching TRBD2 (5 bases). Trimming removed 2 bases at V and 4 bases at J, with 9 bases between. In germline, CDR1 is SGHKS, CDR2 YYEKEE (reference sequence). This CDR3 comprises 14 residues. The CDR3 loop reads CASSLGLITGELFF. DNA for the CDR3: TGTGCCAGCAGCTTAGGACTCATCACCGGGGAGCTGTTTTTT.

The rearrangement joins TRBV5-1 to TRBJ2-7; 10 bases agree with TRBD1. V was pared by 0 bases and J by 3 bases, with 6 bases of the junction left unmatched. Germline CDR1 is SGHRS and CDR2 is YFSETQ. The CDR3 is 16 residues long. The CDR3 loop is CASSLDRTGGVYEQYF. The DNA for the CDR3 is TGCGCCAGCAGCTTGGACCGGACAGGGGGAGTCTACGAGCAGTACTTC.

This clone was seen just once. The chain joins TRBV7-2 to TRBJ1-1; no clear D. CDR3 size: 16 residues. Germline V CDR1 and CDR2: SGHTA, FQGNSA. The V gene lost 2 bases and the J gene lost 4 bases, with 17 bases spanning the gap. The CDR3 loop reads CASSLLLSASVTEAFF. CDR3 bases: TGTGCCAGCAGCTTACTGTTATCTGCAAGCGTCACTGAAGCTTTCTTT.

The genes are TRBV6-6 and TRBJ2-3; 8 nucleotides agree with TRBD2. The trim removed 7 bases at V and 7 bases at J, leaving 7 bases unmatched. CDR3 length: 13 residues. The germline V gene has CDR1 MNHNY and CDR2 SVGAGI (reference sequence). The CDR3 reads CASTGGGENTQYF. For the CDR3, the DNA is TGTGCCAGCACCGGGGGGGGAGAAAATACGCAGTATTTT.

CDR3 in DNA: TGTGCCAGCAACGGGGTAGCGGACAATGAGCAGTTCTTC. It translates to CASNGVADNEQFF. V and J are TRBV6-6 and TRBJ2-1, with D tentatively TRBD2 (6 bases). V was clipped by 7 bases and J by 5 bases, with 12 bases between them. Germline V CDR1 and CDR2: MNHNY, SVGAGI (reference sequence). The CDR3 length is 13 residues.

The chain carries TRBV7-2 and TRBJ2-2; D remains ambiguous. CDR3 length: 14 residues. The germline V and J ends were trimmed by 3 bases and 3 bases, with 8 bases remaining between them. From germline, CDR1 is SGHTA and CDR2 FQGNSA. CDR3 bases: TGTGCCAGCAGCTTTAGAGGCTACACCGGGGAGCTGTTTTTT. It is translated as CASSFRGYTGELFF.

V usage is TRBV2 and J usage is TRBJ1-2; unclear D gene. The CDR3 runs 15 residues. Germline CDR1 SNHLY, CDR2 FYNNEI. V was cut by 3 bases and J by 8 bases, with 19 bases left in between. For the CDR3, the DNA is TGTGCCAGCAGTGACGTAAGGATTCTCGAAAAAGGCTACACCTTC. This encodes CASSDVRILEKGYTF.

The chain has TRBV19 and TRBJ1-6; no definite D call. This CDR3 region has 16 residues. V was shortened by 3 bases and J by 0 bases, with 9 bases between the two germline ends. Germline CDR1 LNHDA, CDR2 SQIVND (reference sequence). The chain's CDR3 is CASSIGGSSYNSPLHF. DNA for the CDR3: TGTGCCAGTAGTATCGGAGGGAGCTCCTATAATTCACCCCTCCACTTT.

The chain recombines TRBV2 with TRBJ1-1, with 9 nucleotides matching TRBD1. The CDR3 extends over 13 amino acids. V trimming: 8 bases; J trimming: 5 bases; junction bases outside the gene matches: 6. Per the germline V gene, CDR1 is SNHLY and CDR2 is FYNNEI. The CDR3 loop reads CASGQGIGTEAFF. Here the CDR3 DNA reads TGTGCCAGCGGACAGGGGATAGGGACTGAAGCTTTCTTT.

V is TRBV18 and J is TRBJ1-2, with a possible D match to TRBD1 (6 bases). V lost 2 bases to trimming and J lost 4 bases, with 11 bases between them. The germline V gene has CDR1 KGHSH and CDR2 LQKENI. This CDR3 contains 14 residues. CDR3 nucleotide sequence: TGTGCCAGCTCACCAGGGCCGGGGGCCTATGGCTACACCTTC. As protein: CASSPGPGAYGYTF.

The gene calls are TRBV5-4 and TRBJ2-3; 7 bases map to TRBD1. Germline-derived CDR1 and CDR2 are SGHNT and YYREEE (reference sequence). CDR3 size: 16 residues. Unmatched junction bases numbered 8, after V lost 2 bases and J lost 2 bases. The CDR3 DNA follows: TGTGCCAGCAGCTTCCGACAGGGTAGTTTCACAGATACGCAGTATTTT. Amino acids: CASSFRQGSFTDTQYF.

The CDR3 DNA reads TGTGCCAGCAGTTACACGGGACTAGCGGGGGGCTACGAGCAGTACTTC. It is translated as CASSYTGLAGGYEQYF. This chain links TRBV6-5 with TRBJ2-7; 15 bases align to TRBD2. The CDR3 is 16 amino acids. The germline V gene encodes CDR1 MNHEY and CDR2 SVGAGI. Trimming removed 2 bases from V and 3 bases from J; junction bases left unmatched: 2.

This rearrangement joins TRBV11-3 to TRBJ2-3; the D is unclear. Germline V gives CDR1 SGHNT, CDR2 YENEEA. The ends were cut back, 5 bases at V and 5 bases at J, with 8 bases in the middle. This CDR3 is built from 12 residues. This chain's CDR3 is CASSPSGDTQYF. Here the CDR3 DNA reads TGTGCCAGCAGCCCTAGTGGAGATACGCAGTATTTT.

The chain combines TRBV6-2 or TRBV6-3 with TRBJ2-7; TRBD2 might be the D (5 bases). Germline V lookup: CDR1 MNHEY, CDR2 SVGEGT. This CDR3 region has 12 residues. V was cut by 4 bases and J by 5 bases, with 9 bases left in between. The CDR3 nucleotides are TGTGCCAGCAGTTTCACTAGGGACGAGCAGTACGTC. Its translation is CASSFTRDEQYV.

The rearrangement links TRBV5-5 to TRBJ2-5; D gene uncertain. The V end lost 0 bases, the J end lost 2 bases, and 11 bases lay between the germline ends. The CDR3 covers 15 residues. Per germline, CDR1 SGHKS and CDR2 YYEKEE (reference sequence). The CDR3: CASSLATVYQETQYF. CDR3 bases: TGTGCCAGCAGCTTGGCAACGGTTTATCAAGAGACCCAGTACTTC.

CDR3 DNA: TGTGCCAGCAGCGTCGGACAGCCCGGCGGGGGTGAAAAACTGTTTTTT. Amino acid sequence: CASSVGQPGGGEKLFF. The chain is built from TRBV9 and TRBJ1-4; a weak D match, TRBD1 (6 bases). CDR3 length: 16 residues. The germline V and J ends were trimmed by 2 bases and 7 bases, with 18 bases remaining between them. The germline CDR1 and CDR2 sequences are SGDLS and YYNGEE.

The V and J genes are TRBV7-8 and TRBJ2-3, with unresolved D. The CDR3 is made up of 13 amino acids. V gave up 4 bases and J gave up 5 bases, with 10 bases separating them. Germline assignment: CDR1 SGHVS and CDR2 FQNEAQ. CDR3 coding DNA: TGTGCCAGCAGCTCGTGGTTCCGAGATACGCAGTATTTT. Amino acid sequence: CASSSWFRDTQYF.

The chain employs TRBV7-2 and TRBJ1-5, with D unclear. The germline V gene has CDR1 SGHTA and CDR2 FQGNSA. Deletions cut 3 bases from V and 2 bases from J, with 11 bases between. CDR3 size: 15 residues. CDR3 sequence: CASSLDFGGNQPQHF. The CDR3 DNA follows: TGTGCCAGCAGCTTGGATTTTGGGGGCAATCAGCCCCAGCATTTT.

This chain links TRBV19 with TRBJ2-3; 7 bases agree with TRBD1. The CDR3 is 20 amino acids. Unmatched junction bases numbered 22, after V lost 5 bases and J lost 2 bases. Germline CDR1 is LNHDA and CDR2 is SQIVND (reference sequence). This chain's CDR3 is CASSADLTGSYPSTTDTQYF. The CDR3 region has the DNA TGTGCCAGTAGTGCCGACTTGACAGGGTCCTACCCCTCCACCACAGATACGCAGTATTTT.